One sample yielded the 16 T cell receptor beta chains listed below, sequenced in a study of blood T cell repertoires in COVID-19. Repertoires were generated with immunoSEQ multiplex PCR, while TCRdb's copy carries only in-frame clones and drops some. Altogether about 220,000 clones are present, approximately 78% being singletons, with the ten largest covering approximately 5.6%. The specimen was peripheral blood. The receptor source for this set is a woman aged 70 to 79 with COVID-19, enrolled during active disease.

CDR3 amino acids: CASSQGDRGLAGGELFF. In nucleotides, the CDR3 is TGTGCCAGCAGCCAAGGAGACAGGGGGCTGGCAGGCGGGGAGCTGTTTTTT. The rearrangement uses TRBV3-1 (or the pseudogene TRBV3-2) and TRBJ2-2, with 10 bases aligning to TRBD1. Germline loops: CDR1 LGHDT, CDR2 YNNKEL (reference sequence). The V and J ends lost 1 base and 7 bases, in that order; junction bases with no gene match: 9. This CDR3 spans 17 amino acids.

The chain joins TRBV5-6 to TRBJ1-4; 9 bases align to TRBD1. With V trimmed by 2 bases and J by 6 bases, 2 bases remained unmatched. This CDR3 region has 14 residues. Per germline, CDR1 SGHDT and CDR2 YYEEEE. The CDR3 sequence is CASSLTGGDEKLFF. The CDR3 coding sequence is TGTGCCAGCAGCTTAACAGGGGGCGATGAAAAACTGTTTTTT. Full variable domain (rest looked up from reference TRBV5-6 and TRBJ1-4): DAGVTQSPTHLIKTRGQQVTLRCSPKSGHDTVSWYQQALGQGPQFIFQYYEEEERQRGNFPDRFSGHQFPNYSSELNVNALLLGDSALYLCASSLTGGDEKLFFGSGTQLSVL.

J is TRBJ1-5 and V is TRBV11-1; tentative D call: TRBD1 (5 bases). This CDR3 is 16 amino acids long. Germline V CDR1 and CDR2: SGHAT, FQDESV (reference sequence). Between the trimmed V and J ends, which lost 2 bases and 3 bases, there was a span of 14 bases. CDR3 loop: CASSLCSPGFNQPQHF. Written as DNA, the CDR3 is TGTGCCAGCAGCTTATGTAGTCCAGGGTTCAATCAGCCCCAGCATTTT.

This chain links TRBV9 with TRBJ2-3; TRBD2 matches at 8 bases. The CDR3 contains 16 residues. Germline values: CDR1 SGDLS, CDR2 YYNGEE. V shed 4 bases, J shed 2 bases, and the junction held 9 bases outside the gene matches. DNA for the CDR3: TGTGCCAGCAGCCCCCGGGGTAGCGGGAACACAGATACGCAGTATTTT. It encodes CASSPRGSGNTDTQYF.

This chain links TRBV7-9 with TRBJ2-3, with 10 bases aligning to TRBD1. Germline CDR1 and CDR2: SEHNR and FQNEAQ (reference sequence). The CDR3 consists of 18 residues. Germline trimming cut 2 bases from V and 5 bases from J; bases unmatched to any gene: 13. CDR3 region: CASSLSGLGTGVRDTQYF. The DNA for the CDR3 is TGTGCCAGCAGCTTAAGTGGGCTCGGGACAGGGGTAAGAGATACGCAGTATTTT.

The rearrangement joins TRBV7-2 to TRBJ2-1; TRBD2 matches at 12 bases. CDR3 size: 16 residues. Losses at the gene ends were 1 base for V and 4 bases for J; bases not matched to a gene: 2. CDR1 and CDR2 (germline): SGHTA, FQGNSA. Here the CDR3 reads CASSLVTSGGYNEQFF. As DNA, the CDR3 is TGTGCCAGCAGCTTAGTAACTAGCGGGGGGTACAATGAGCAGTTCTTC.

V and J are TRBV10-1 and TRBJ2-7; D may be TRBD1 (7 bases). CDR1 and CDR2 (germline): WNHNN, SYGVQD (reference sequence). The V gene lost 0 bases and the J gene lost 3 bases, with 15 bases spanning the gap. This CDR3 contains 16 residues. For the CDR3, the DNA is TGCGCCAGCAGTGAGTCCGGGAGACAGGGAATCTACGAGCAGTACTTC. Its protein is CASSESGRQGIYEQYF.

This chain joins TRBV28 and TRBJ1-5, with a weak D call TRBD1 (5 bases). Germline lookup yields CDR1 MDHEN and CDR2 SYDVKM. With 5 bases removed from V and 0 bases from J, the gap between germline ends came to 8 bases. The CDR3 loop spans 14 amino acids. This CDR3 is CASSGGVSNQPQHF. The CDR3 DNA follows: TGTGCCAGCAGTGGAGGGGTTAGCAATCAGCCCCAGCATTTT. The whole variable domain, remainder taken from reference TRBV28 and TRBJ1-5, is DVKVTQSSRYLVKRTGEKVFLECVQDMDHENMFWYRQDPGLGLRLIYFSYDVKMKEKGDIPEGYSVSREKKERFSLILESASTNQTSMYLCASSGGVSNQPQHFGDGTRLSIL.

V is TRBV6-2 or TRBV6-3 and J is TRBJ1-5; TRBD1 is a possible D gene (5 bases). The CDR3 contains 16 residues. Germline assignment: CDR1 MNHEY and CDR2 SVGEGT. Trimming stripped 2 bases from V and 3 bases from J, with 14 bases between. CDR3 nucleotides: TGTGCCAGCAGTTACGCCGCCGGACACCTCAATCAGCCCCAGCATTTT. It encodes CASSYAAGHLNQPQHF.

The sample holds a few counts of this clone. The chain links TRBV5-5 to TRBJ2-3, with 7 bases that match TRBD2. V shed 4 bases, J shed 4 bases, and the junction held 12 bases outside the gene matches. The CDR3 runs to 16 residues. Per germline, CDR1 SGHKS and CDR2 YYEKEE (reference sequence). CDR3 in amino acids: CASSDVPGGRADTQYF. The CDR3 DNA is TGTGCCAGCAGCGACGTTCCGGGGGGTAGGGCAGATACGCAGTATTTT.

This clone was found a few times. The chain is built from TRBV19 and TRBJ2-7; D possibly corresponds to TRBD2 (5 bases). The germline gives CDR1 LNHDA, CDR2 SQIVND (reference sequence). Trimming pared 6 bases from V and 2 bases from J, leaving 17 bases between. The CDR3 is made up of 15 amino acids. CDR3 loop: CASSPSRGAAYEQYF. CDR3 bases: TGTGCCAGTAGCCCATCCCGGGGTGCCGCCTACGAGCAGTACTTC.

The chain joins TRBV5-1 to TRBJ1-6; 7 bases fit TRBD1. In germline, CDR1 is SGHRS, CDR2 YFSETQ. The J segment lost 3 bases and the V segment lost 4 bases, leaving 4 bases of the junction unmatched. CDR3 size: 15 residues. In nucleotides, the CDR3 is TGCGCCAGCAGCGCTACAGGGGTCTATAATTCACCCCTCCACTTT. This codes for CASSATGVYNSPLHF.

This clone was picked up a small number of times. The chain combines TRBV6-6 with TRBJ1-5; 9 positions match TRBD1. Germline CDR1 is MNHNY and CDR2 is SVGAGI (reference sequence). This CDR3 is built from 14 residues. Trimming at V came to 5 bases and at J to 6 bases, leaving 5 bases not matched to a gene. CDR3 protein: CASSQGQGGQPQHF. Written as DNA, the CDR3 is TGTGCCAGCAGTCAGGGACAGGGCGGTCAGCCCCAGCATTTT.

This clone occurred a few times. V gene TRBV28 combines with J gene TRBJ1-2; 7 nucleotides agree with TRBD1. CDR1 MDHEN and CDR2 SYDVKM come from the germline V gene. The CDR3 is 14 amino acids. V lost 6 bases, J lost 8 bases, and 12 bases stayed unmatched. CDR3 DNA: TGTGCCAGCAGACTCCGGACAGGTCATGACGGCTACACCTTC. Translated: CASRLRTGHDGYTF.

The chain uses TRBV28 and TRBJ1-6; 7 nucleotides align to TRBD1. The ends lost 3 bases at V and 7 bases at J; junction bases unmatched: 6. The CDR3 is made up of 15 amino acids. From germline, CDR1 is MDHEN and CDR2 SYDVKM. The CDR3 DNA is TGTGCCAGCAGTTTGCAGGGACAGACCAATTCACCCCTCCACTTT. Protein sequence: CASSLQGQTNSPLHF.

The CDR3 loop is CASSLGFEYEQYF. CDR3 sequence (DNA): TGCGCCAGCAGCTTGGGCTTCGAGTACGAGCAGTACTTC. The V call is TRBV5-1, the J call TRBJ2-7; no clear D gene. The V gene lost 0 bases and the J gene lost 4 bases, with 8 bases spanning the gap. Looked up from germline, CDR1 is SGHRS and CDR2 is YFSETQ. This CDR3 comprises 13 residues.